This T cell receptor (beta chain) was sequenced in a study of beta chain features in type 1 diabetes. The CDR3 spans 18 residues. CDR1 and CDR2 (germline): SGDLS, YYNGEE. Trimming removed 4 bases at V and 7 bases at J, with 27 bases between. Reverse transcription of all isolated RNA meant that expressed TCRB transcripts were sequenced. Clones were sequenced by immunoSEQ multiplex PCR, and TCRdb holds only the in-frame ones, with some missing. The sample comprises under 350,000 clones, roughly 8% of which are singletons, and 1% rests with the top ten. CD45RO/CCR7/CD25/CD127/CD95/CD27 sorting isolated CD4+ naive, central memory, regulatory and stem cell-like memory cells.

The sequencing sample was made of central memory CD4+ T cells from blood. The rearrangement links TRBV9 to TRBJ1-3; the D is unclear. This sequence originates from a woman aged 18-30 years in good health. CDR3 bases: TGTGCCAGCAGCCCCGGAGGTGACAACGCCAAGGAGAGGAACACCATATATTTT. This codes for CASSPGGDNAKERNTIYF.